This TCR beta chain appears in the sequencing data of a study of vaccination effects on CD4 cells after COVID-19 (dated by TCRdb to about 2022). Study-level background: Two doses of either the BNT162b2 or the mRNA-1273 mRNA SARS-CoV-2 vaccine were administered to participants. The study compared SARS-CoV-2 spike-specific CD4+ TCR repertoires before and after mRNA vaccination in COVID-19 convalescent patients and infection-naive vaccine recipients. A total of roughly 9 COVID-19 convalescent patients and several SARS-CoV-2-naive healthy vaccine recipients were included in the full study. Cultures from other donors in the study were sequenced with the Oncomine TCR Beta short-read assay on an Illumina iSeq 100. Beyond this particular receptor, the publication reports: Among healthy vaccine recipients, nearly all vaccine-induced clones were SARS-CoV-2 mono-reactive, and only 1 of 255 was cross-reactive with common cold coronaviruses. The study was limited by a small number of convalescent patients and lacked early post-infection timepoints. Marked clonal contraction was observed in both infection-induced and vaccine-induced clones at late post-vaccination timepoints, consistent with waning T cell responses.

For CDR1 and CDR2, the germline V gene lists MDHEN and SYDVKM. Trimming takes 3 bases from V and 7 bases from J, and the germline ends sit 9 bases apart. From cysteine to phenylalanine, the CDR3 is 12 amino acids long. Left in the record is the CDR3 DNA by itself, 36 bases read in frame from the first base. In the ViraFEST assay, PBMC were stimulated with viral peptide pools, and TCR sequencing was then used to find antigen-specific CD4+ T cell clonotypes based on their expansion. After roughly 11 days of culture, CD4+ T cells were isolated with the EasySep CD4+ T cell isolation kit. Negative nucleocapsid antibody results before and after vaccination confirmed that the healthy vaccine recipients had no prior SARS-CoV-2 infection. Approximately 2 million PBMC per well were cultured in IMDM with about 4.5% human AB serum, 10 IU/ml IL-2 and gentamicin, plus 10 ug/ml peptides. Half of the culture medium was replaced with fresh IL-2-containing medium on days 3 and 7. Unless noted otherwise, every peptide stimulation condition was grown in triplicate wells. Using Ficoll-Paque Plus gradient centrifugation, PBMC were separated from whole blood and then either used fresh or cryopreserved at -140C. The overlapping peptide pools covered the spike proteins of SARS-CoV-2 as well as those of the common cold coronaviruses HCoV-NL63, HCoV-OC43 and HCoV-229E. The QIAamp micro DNA kit was used to extract genomic DNA from the cultured CD4+ T cells.

As for this clone: Its binding antigen is unknown. No per-base quality is available; no much larger clone lies one base away.

The library relied on the immunoSEQ multiplex PCR assay. TCR beta CDR3 sequencing was performed on DNA from the cultured, isolated CD4+ T cells. Per the authors' processing: The analysis removed non-productive TCR sequences, trimmed reads to the CDR3 region, and retained only CDR3s that were 7 or more amino acids long. The MANAFEST web app was used to pick out antigen-specific clonotypes by comparing their expansion in peptide wells with that in reference cultures. To count as positive, a clone had to show expansion at FDR<0.05 compared with the reference and with all other wells, an odds ratio above 5, and a frequency above 0.1% in two replicate wells. A clonotype was defined as cross-reactive if the clonotype was significantly expanded both in SARS-CoV-2 spike wells and in at least one common cold coronavirus spike condition. Using the stringdist R package, CDR3 similarity was measured by Levenshtein distance, and unrooted trees were constructed with ape in R 3.6.1. TCRdb took this table from immuneACCESS and kept in-frame rearrangements with V and J called. Such tables lack part of the clones; where checked against another copy, unresolved V genes explain under half of the gap, and the rest is unexplained. The V and J calls and clone size come from that table; D and trimming were worked out from the DNA. For this sample there are 40,000 to 45,000 clones; just over 75% appear just once. The ten biggest clones cover 11% of the sample.

The starting material was CD4+ T cells from PBMCs cultured with SARS-CoV-2 spike peptides, obtained before COVID-19 vaccination. The cell subset or site label here, explained by the study, means: SARS-CoV-2 spike overlapping peptide pool stimulation. The sequence is built from TRBV28 and TRBJ1-2, with no confidently assigned D gene. The receptor was derived from a human donor who received a COVID-19 vaccine. CDR3 loop: CASSFEGGGYTF. The nucleotide sequence reads as follows: TGTGCCAGCAGTTTCGAGGGAGGTGGCTACACCTTC.